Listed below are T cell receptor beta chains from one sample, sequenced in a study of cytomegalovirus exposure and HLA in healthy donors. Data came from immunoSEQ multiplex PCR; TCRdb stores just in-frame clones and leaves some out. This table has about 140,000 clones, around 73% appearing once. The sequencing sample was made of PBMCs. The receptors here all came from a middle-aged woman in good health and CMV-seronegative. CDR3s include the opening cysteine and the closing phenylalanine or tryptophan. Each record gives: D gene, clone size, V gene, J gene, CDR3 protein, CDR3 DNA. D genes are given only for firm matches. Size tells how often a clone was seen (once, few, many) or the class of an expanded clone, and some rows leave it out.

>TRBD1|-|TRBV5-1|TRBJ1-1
CASSLLGQGNTEAFF
TGCGCCAGCAGCTTGCTGGGACAGGGGAACACTGAAGCTTTCTTT
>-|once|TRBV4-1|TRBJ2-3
CASSQRDGGSADTQYF
TGCGCCAGCAGCCAACGGGACGGGGGTTCCGCAGATACGCAGTATTTT
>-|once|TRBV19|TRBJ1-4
CASNRQDGAHNEKLFF
TGTGCCAGTAACCGACAGGACGGGGCCCATAATGAAAAACTGTTTTTT
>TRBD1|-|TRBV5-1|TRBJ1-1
CASSLQANTGVNTEAFF
TGCGCCAGCAGCCTACAAGCAAATACAGGGGTTAACACTGAAGCTTTCTTT
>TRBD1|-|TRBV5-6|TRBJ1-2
CASSLVGTGAGYGYTF
TGTGCCAGCAGCTTGGTGGGGACAGGGGCAGGTTATGGCTACACCTTC
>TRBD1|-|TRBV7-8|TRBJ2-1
CASSPDRVLGNEQFF
TGTGCCAGCAGCCCCGACAGGGTGCTCGGCAATGAGCAGTTCTTC
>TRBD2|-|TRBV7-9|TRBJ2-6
CASSLRAGLAASGANVLTF
TGTGCCAGCAGCTTACGGGCGGGACTAGCGGCGTCTGGGGCCAACGTCCTGACTTTC
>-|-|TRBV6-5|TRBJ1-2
CASRGTGRYGYTF
TGTGCCAGCAGAGGAACAGGGCGCTATGGCTACACCTTC
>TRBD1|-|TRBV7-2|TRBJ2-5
CASSWGQQETQYF
TGTGCCAGCAGCTGGGGACAGCAAGAGACCCAGTACTTC
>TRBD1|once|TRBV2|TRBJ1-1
CASMFFGDKGTAKAFF
TGTGCCAGCATGTTCTTTGGGGATAAGGGGACAGCCAAAGCTTTCTTT
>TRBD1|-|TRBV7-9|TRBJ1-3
CASSLSGTGKRNSGNTIYF
TGTGCCAGCAGCTTAAGTGGGACAGGGAAAAGGAACTCTGGAAACACCATATATTTT
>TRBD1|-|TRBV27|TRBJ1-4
CASSYRDRGFRLFF
TGTGCCAGCAGTTACCGGGACAGGGGGTTCAGACTGTTTTTT
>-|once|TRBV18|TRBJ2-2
CASSSNTGELFF
TGTGCCAGCTCGTCTAACACCGGGGAGCTGTTTTTT
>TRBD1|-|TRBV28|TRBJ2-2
CASSTPGQGRGGELFF
TGTGCCAGCTCTACACCGGGACAGGGGCGGGGCGGGGAGCTGTTTTTT
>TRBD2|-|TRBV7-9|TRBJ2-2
CASTGGLGTGELFF
TGTGCCAGCACGGGGGGGCTTGGCACCGGGGAGCTGTTTTTT
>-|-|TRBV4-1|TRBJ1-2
CASSQGRTANYGYTF
TGCGCCAGCAGCCAAGGTCGGACAGCTAACTATGGCTACACCTTC
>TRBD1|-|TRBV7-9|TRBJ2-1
CASSLDRGGEQFF
TGTGCCAGCAGCTTGGACAGGGGTGGCGAGCAGTTCTTC